This entry lists 2 T cell receptor beta chains sequenced from one sample in a study of blood T cells in healthy people across ages. Together with a sample-barcoded 5' primer, a J-beta primer mix was included in a second PCR lasting 7 to 11 cycles. TCRdb reprocessed the 5' RACE reads via MiXCR and lists one record per CDR3 protein. The sample consists of fewer than 900,000 distinct CDR3 sequences, 49% of them appearing once. The sample taken for sequencing was blood. These receptors were obtained from a woman aged 60-75 years in good health.

V is TRBV20-1 and J is TRBJ2-3; 10 bases align to TRBD2. The V and J ends lost 1 base and 5 bases, in that order; junction bases with no gene match: 3. There are 14 residues in the CDR3. Germline V gives CDR1 DFQATT, CDR2 SNEGSKA (reference sequence). This chain's CDR3 is CSARVAGGRDTQYF. The CDR3 DNA follows: TGCAGTGCTAGAGTAGCGGGAGGTCGAGATACGCAGTATTTT.

The V call is TRBV20-1, the J call TRBJ2-7; no reliable D call. The CDR3 runs 13 residues. V was cut by 0 bases and J by 5 bases, with 11 bases left in between. Germline CDR1 reads DFQATT; CDR2 reads SNEGSKA (reference sequence). CDR3 residues: CSARDPQSNEQYF. In nucleotides, the CDR3 is TGCAGTGCTAGAGACCCCCAGTCTAACGAGCAGTACTTC.